The 10 T cell receptor beta chains in this list originate from one sample, sequenced in a study of T-cell memory formation after mild COVID-19. One entry per CDR3 protein, called by TCRdb with MiXCR from the 5' RACE reads. The sample lists under 450,000 distinct CDR3 sequences, approximately 22% occurring once. Sequenced sample: PBMCs or a T cell subset sorted from them (not recorded which). Every receptor here comes from a young man who had mild COVID-19 (a few samples of this study predate the infection). Cell type and time point are not known.

This chain uses TRBV6-2 or TRBV6-3 with TRBJ2-5; D uncertain. The germline V gene has CDR1 MNHEY and CDR2 SVGEGT. Trimming stripped 8 bases from V and 4 bases from J, with 20 bases between. The length of the CDR3 is 15 residues. CDR3 coding DNA: TGTGCCAGCTCCCCGGCTTTAGAATGGCGAGAGACCCAGTACTTC. This gives the protein CASSPALEWRETQYF.

This clonotype has a handful of counts. The gene calls are TRBV10-3 and TRBJ2-4; perhaps TRBD1 as D (6 bases). The V end lost 5 bases, the J end lost 0 bases, and 14 bases lay between the germline ends. The germline CDR1 and CDR2 sequences are ENHRY and SYGVKD. The CDR3 runs 16 residues. CDR3 sequence (DNA): TGTGCCATCAGTAATACAGGGTCCCTAGCCAAAAACATTCAGTACTTC. This gives the protein CAISNTGSLAKNIQYF.

The chain links TRBV3-1 to TRBJ1-1; no clear D gene. The CDR3 is 13 residues long. Germline V gene sequence: CDR1 LGHDT, CDR2 YNNKEL (reference sequence). The V end was cut by 0 bases, the J end by 13 bases, with 15 bases between. The chain's CDR3 is CASSQDPPYRYFF. DNA of the CDR3: TGTGCCAGCAGCCAAGATCCTCCGTACCGGTATTTCTTT.

The chain has TRBV18 and TRBJ2-7; 9 nucleotides line up with TRBD1. Trimming cost V 5 bases and J 3 bases; bases outside gene matches: 8. CDR1 is KGHSH and CDR2 is LQKENI in the germline V gene. The CDR3 consists of 15 residues. CDR3 loop: CASSGMGQGVYEQYF. As DNA, the CDR3 is TGTGCCAGCTCAGGGATGGGACAGGGAGTCTACGAGCAGTACTTC.

This clonotype was detected only a few times. This chain links TRBV7-3 with TRBJ2-5; tentatively, D is TRBD1 (5 bases). Germline loops: CDR1 SGHTA, CDR2 FQGTGA. Trimming removed 1 base at V and 4 bases at J, with 7 bases between. This CDR3 has 13 amino acids. In DNA form, the CDR3 reads TGTGCCAGCAGCTTAATAGGGGCAGAGACCCAGTACTTC. Residues: CASSLIGAETQYF.

This clonotype has a handful of counts. In DNA form, the CDR3 reads TGTGCCAGCAGCTTAGAACAGGGAGGCTACACCTTC. It is translated as CASSLEQGGYTF. V usage is TRBV7-2 and J usage is TRBJ1-2; possibly TRBD1 for D (6 bases). Germline lookup yields CDR1 SGHTA and CDR2 FQGNSA. Trimming left V 1 base short and J 8 bases short, with 8 bases between. This CDR3 comprises 12 residues.

The chain combines TRBV5-5 with TRBJ2-5; 13 nucleotides line up with TRBD2. The CDR3 consists of 17 residues. CDR1 SGHKS and CDR2 YYEKEE come from the germline V gene (reference sequence). V trimming: 2 bases; J trimming: 2 bases; junction bases outside the gene matches: 6. Written as DNA, the CDR3 is TGTGCCAGCAGCTTCGGACTAGCGGGGGCTTATCAAGAGACCCAGTACTTC. Protein sequence: CASSFGLAGAYQETQYF.

The chain is built from TRBV5-5 and TRBJ1-1, with no clear D. Germline V gene sequence: CDR1 SGHKS, CDR2 YYEKEE (reference sequence). Trimming cost V 3 bases and J 5 bases, with 20 bases left between them. This CDR3 spans 16 amino acids. This CDR3 is CASSSSVRWEGTEAFF. CDR3 nucleotide sequence: TGTGCCAGCAGCTCATCGGTTCGGTGGGAGGGAACTGAAGCTTTCTTT.

This chain uses TRBV21-1 with TRBJ2-3; the table calls TRBD2, which could not be checked here. TRBV21-1 is tagged as a pseudogene. The CDR3 sequence is 16 residues long. CDR3 amino acids: CATLSGETPSTDTQYF. CDR3 bases: TGTGCCACCCTAAGTGGGGAGACTCCCAGTACAGATACGCAGTATTTT.

This clonotype was seen many times. The chain combines TRBV7-8 with TRBJ1-2; 8 bases are a match to TRBD1. The CDR3 has 14 amino acids. Germline lookup yields CDR1 SGHVS and CDR2 FQNEAQ. Germline trimming cut 4 bases from V and 8 bases from J; bases unmatched to any gene: 9. Here the CDR3 reads CASSSGQGVDGYTF. The CDR3 DNA follows: TGTGCCAGCAGCTCCGGACAGGGAGTGGACGGCTACACCTTC.